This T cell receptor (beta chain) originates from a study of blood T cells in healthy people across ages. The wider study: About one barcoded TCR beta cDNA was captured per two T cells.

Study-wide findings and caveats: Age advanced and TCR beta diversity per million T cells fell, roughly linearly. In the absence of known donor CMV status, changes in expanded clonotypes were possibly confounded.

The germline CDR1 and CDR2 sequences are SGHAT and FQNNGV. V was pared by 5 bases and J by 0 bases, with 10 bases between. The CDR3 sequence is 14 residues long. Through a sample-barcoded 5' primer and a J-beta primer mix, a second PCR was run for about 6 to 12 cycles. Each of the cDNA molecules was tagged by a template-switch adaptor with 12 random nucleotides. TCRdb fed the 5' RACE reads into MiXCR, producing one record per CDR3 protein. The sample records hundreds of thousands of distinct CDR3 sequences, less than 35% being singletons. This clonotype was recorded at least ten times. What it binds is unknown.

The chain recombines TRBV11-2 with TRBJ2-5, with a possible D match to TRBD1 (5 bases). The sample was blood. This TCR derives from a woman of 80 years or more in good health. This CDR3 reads CASSPTRDQETQYF. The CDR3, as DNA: TGTGCCAGCAGCCCCACCAGGGACCAAGAGACCCAGTACTTC. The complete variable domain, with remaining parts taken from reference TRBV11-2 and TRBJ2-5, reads EAGVAQSPRYKIIEKRQSVAFWCNPISGHATLYWYQQILGQGPKLLIQFQNNGVVDDSQLPKDRFSAERLKGVDSTLKIQPAKLEDSAVYLCASSPTRDQETQYFGPGTRLLVL.